A selection of T cell receptor beta chains follows, all from one sample in a study of siplizumab effects on memory and regulatory T cells. The table came from immunoSEQ multiplex PCR; TCRdb's copy has only in-frame clones and leaves some out. The data hold around 100,000 clones, with about 94% observed a single time. What was sequenced was non-Treg CD4+ T cells sorted from blood. The receptors derive from a human donor in good health. Both conserved end residues are part of each CDR3. A D gene is named only where the DNA matches it firmly. Clone size is not always given. Where it is, it says once, few, many or a class for expanded clones.

j_gene: TRBJ1-4; v_gene: TRBV25-1; d_gene: -; abundance: -; CDR3aa: CASSPGRNWGWEKLFF; CDR3nt: TGTGCCAGCAGTCCAGGTCGAAACTGGGGCTGGGAAAAACTGTTTTTT
j_gene: TRBJ2-5; v_gene: TRBV11-2; d_gene: -; abundance: -; CDR3aa: CASSLASGLSGVETQYF; CDR3nt: TGTGCCAGCAGCTTGGCATCGGGACTATCAGGGGTAGAGACCCAGTACTTC
j_gene: TRBJ2-5; v_gene: TRBV10-3; d_gene: TRBD2; abundance: -; CDR3aa: CAISGTSGAQYQETQYF; CDR3nt: TGTGCCATCAGTGGGACTAGCGGAGCCCAGTACCAAGAGACCCAGTACTTC
j_gene: TRBJ2-6; v_gene: TRBV5-1; d_gene: -; abundance: -; CDR3aa: CASSLADGGANVLTF; CDR3nt: TGCGCCAGCAGCTTGGCCGATGGTGGGGCCAACGTCCTGACTTTC
j_gene: TRBJ1-4; v_gene: TRBV2; d_gene: -; abundance: -; CDR3aa: CASSGEQTTNEKLFF; CDR3nt: TGTGCCAGCAGTGGGGAACAAACAACTAATGAAAAACTGTTTTTT
j_gene: TRBJ2-7; v_gene: TRBV4-1; d_gene: TRBD2; abundance: -; CDR3aa: CASSQDGQGLAYEQYF; CDR3nt: TGCGCCAGCAGCCAAGATGGCCAGGGACTAGCCTACGAGCAGTACTTC
j_gene: TRBJ2-7; v_gene: TRBV10-2; d_gene: -; abundance: -; CDR3aa: CASSASGRGLSEQYF; CDR3nt: TGCGCCAGCAGTGCCTCCGGCAGGGGACTCAGCGAGCAGTACTTC
j_gene: TRBJ2-5; v_gene: TRBV14; d_gene: -; abundance: -; CDR3aa: CASSQWMGETQYF; CDR3nt: TGTGCCAGCAGCCAGTGGATGGGTGAGACCCAGTACTTC
j_gene: TRBJ1-1; v_gene: TRBV27; d_gene: TRBD1; abundance: -; CDR3aa: CASSIPGQLNTEAFF; CDR3nt: TGTGCCAGCAGTATCCCGGGACAGTTGAACACTGAAGCTTTCTTT
j_gene: TRBJ2-3; v_gene: TRBV18; d_gene: TRBD2; abundance: -; CDR3aa: CASSPTSGSTDTQYF; CDR3nt: TGTGCCAGCTCGCCGACTAGCGGGTCCACAGATACGCAGTATTTT
j_gene: TRBJ1-5; v_gene: TRBV6-1; d_gene: -; abundance: -; CDR3aa: CASSGGQPQHF; CDR3nt: TGTGCCAGCAGTGGTGGTCAGCCCCAGCATTTT
j_gene: TRBJ1-1; v_gene: TRBV7-9; d_gene: -; abundance: once; CDR3aa: CASSLELSRGMNTEAFF; CDR3nt: TGTGCCAGCAGCTTAGAACTTAGCCGGGGCATGAACACTGAAGCTTTCTTT
j_gene: TRBJ2-7; v_gene: TRBV12-5; d_gene: -; abundance: -; CDR3aa: CASGRSVYEQYF; CDR3nt: TGTGCTAGTGGGCGGTCCGTCTACGAGCAGTACTTC
j_gene: TRBJ2-3; v_gene: TRBV6-1; d_gene: TRBD1; abundance: -; CDR3aa: CASGGTGGRDTQYF; CDR3nt: TGTGCCAGCGGGGGGACAGGGGGTAGAGATACGCAGTATTTT
j_gene: TRBJ2-2; v_gene: TRBV10-3; d_gene: -; abundance: -; CDR3aa: CAISELGASTGELFF; CDR3nt: TGTGCCATCAGTGAGCTGGGGGCGAGCACCGGGGAGCTGTTTTTT
j_gene: TRBJ1-5; v_gene: TRBV7-6; d_gene: -; abundance: -; CDR3aa: CASSLASSLGSLDSNQPQHF; CDR3nt: TGTGCCAGCAGCTTAGCATCTTCCCTTGGCAGTCTTGATAGCAATCAGCCCCAGCATTTT
j_gene: TRBJ2-7; v_gene: TRBV4-1; d_gene: -; abundance: -; CDR3aa: CASSPDLLEQYF; CDR3nt: TGCGCCAGCAGCCCGGATTTGCTGGAGCAGTACTTC
j_gene: TRBJ1-1; v_gene: TRBV5-4; d_gene: -; abundance: -; CDR3aa: CASSKEAGNTEAFF; CDR3nt: TGTGCCAGCAGCAAGGAGGCCGGGAACACTGAAGCTTTCTTT
j_gene: TRBJ1-2; v_gene: TRBV14; d_gene: -; abundance: -; CDR3aa: CASSLSGGRTAVWGYTF; CDR3nt: TGTGCCAGCAGCCTTTCGGGGGGGCGTACAGCCGTATGGGGGTACACCTTC
j_gene: TRBJ2-4; v_gene: TRBV27; d_gene: -; abundance: -; CDR3aa: CASSPRLAKNIQYF; CDR3nt: TGTGCCAGCAGTCCTAGGCTAGCCAAAAACATTCAGTACTTC